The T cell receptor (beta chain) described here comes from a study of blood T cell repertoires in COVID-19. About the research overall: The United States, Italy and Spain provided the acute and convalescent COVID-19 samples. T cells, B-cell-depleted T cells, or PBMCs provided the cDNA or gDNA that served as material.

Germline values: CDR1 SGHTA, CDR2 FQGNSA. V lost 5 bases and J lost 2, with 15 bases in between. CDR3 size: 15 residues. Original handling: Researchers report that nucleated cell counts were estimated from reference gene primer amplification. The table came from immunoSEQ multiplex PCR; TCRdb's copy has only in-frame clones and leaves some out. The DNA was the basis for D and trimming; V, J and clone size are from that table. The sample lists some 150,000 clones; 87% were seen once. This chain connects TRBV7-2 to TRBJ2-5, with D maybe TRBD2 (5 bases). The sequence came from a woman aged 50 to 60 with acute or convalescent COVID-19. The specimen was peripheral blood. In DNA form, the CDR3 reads TGTGCCAGCAGCGAGTGGACTCTGCCTCAAGAGACCCAGTACTTC. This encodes CASSEWTLPQETQYF. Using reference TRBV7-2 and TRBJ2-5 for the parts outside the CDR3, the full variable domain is GAGVSQSPSNKVTEKGKDVELRCDPISGHTALYWYRQSLGQGLEFLIYFQGNSAPDKSGLPSDRFSAERTGGSVSTLTIQRTQQEDSAVYLCASSEWTLPQETQYFGPGTRLLVL.